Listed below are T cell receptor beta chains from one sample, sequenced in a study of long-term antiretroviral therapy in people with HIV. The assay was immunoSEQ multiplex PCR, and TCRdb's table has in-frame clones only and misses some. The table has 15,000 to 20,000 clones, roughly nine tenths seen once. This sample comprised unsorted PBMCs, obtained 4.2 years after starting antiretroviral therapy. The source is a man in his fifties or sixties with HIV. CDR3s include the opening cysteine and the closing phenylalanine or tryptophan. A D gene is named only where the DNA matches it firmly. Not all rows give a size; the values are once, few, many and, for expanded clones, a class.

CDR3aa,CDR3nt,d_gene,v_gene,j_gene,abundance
CASSLVPGLAGELFF,TGCGCCAGCAGCTTGGTGCCAGGGCTTGCCGGGGAGCTGTTTTTT,-,TRBV5-1,TRBJ2-2,-
CSVLSGRSYGYTF,TGCAGCGTCCTCTCGGGCAGATCCTATGGCTACACCTTC,-,TRBV29-1,TRBJ1-2,-
CAWRDRGRYGYTF,TGTGCCTGGAGGGACAGGGGTCGGTATGGCTACACCTTC,TRBD1,TRBV30,TRBJ1-2,-
CASSPRGPGGNEQFF,TGCGCCAGCAGCCCCCGGGGGCCAGGAGGTAATGAGCAGTTCTTC,-,TRBV4-3,TRBJ2-1,once
CASTRGLTDTQYF,TGTGCCAGCACCAGGGGGCTCACAGATACGCAGTATTTT,TRBD1,TRBV6-1,TRBJ2-3,-
CASSLAPGNTEAFF,TGTGCCAGCAGCTTGGCCCCGGGGAACACTGAAGCTTTCTTT,-,TRBV5-6,TRBJ1-1,-
CASSPRTGTSYEQYF,TGCGCCAGCTCACCCAGGACAGGGACGTCCTACGAGCAGTACTTC,TRBD1,TRBV18,TRBJ2-7,-
CASSSGLAGGDTDTQYF,TGTGCCAGCTCATCGGGACTAGCGGGGGGCGACACAGATACGCAGTATTTT,TRBD2,TRBV18,TRBJ2-3,-
CASSQDSQSLYNEQFF,TGCGCCAGCAGCCAAGATAGCCAGAGCCTATACAATGAGCAGTTCTTC,-,TRBV4-1,TRBJ2-1,-
CASSYDRAENTIYF,TGTGCCAGCAGCTATGACAGGGCCGAAAACACCATATATTTT,TRBD1,TRBV5-6,TRBJ1-3,-
CASSQGGTGATFF,TGCGCCAGCAGCCAAGGAGGGACAGGGGCAACTTTCTTT,TRBD1,TRBV4-3,TRBJ1-1,once
CASSAPLAGGHLEQFF,TGTGCCAGCAGCGCCCCGCTAGCGGGGGGCCACTTGGAGCAGTTCTTC,TRBD2,TRBV9,TRBJ2-1,-
CASSVAVSGTDTQYF,TGTGCCAGCAGCGTAGCAGTGTCTGGTACCGATACGCAGTATTTT,-,TRBV9,TRBJ2-3,-
CASDANRGSNQPQHF,TGTGCCAGCGACGCCAATCGGGGAAGCAATCAGCCCCAGCATTTT,-,TRBV2,TRBJ1-5,-
CASSRTAGSYNSPLHF,TGTGCCAGCAGCCGGACCGCGGGCTCCTATAATTCACCCCTCCACTTT,-,TRBV5-8,TRBJ1-6,-
CSAPWGYGYTF,TGCAGTGCTCCTTGGGGTTATGGCTACACCTTC,-,TRBV20-1,TRBJ1-2,-
CASSIQGVRGYTF,TGTGCCAGTAGTATCCAGGGGGTACGTGGCTACACCTTC,TRBD1,TRBV19,TRBJ1-2,-
CASSRSSGTENTEAFF,TGCGCCAGCAGCCGATCATCCGGGACAGAGAACACTGAAGCTTTCTTT,TRBD1,TRBV4-1,TRBJ1-1,-
CASRDIIGNSLSGANVLTF,TGTGCCAGTAGGGACATCATTGGAAACTCTCTCTCTGGGGCCAACGTCCTGACTTTC,-,TRBV19,TRBJ2-6,-
CATSRFGELFF,TGTGCCACCAGCAGGTTCGGGGAGCTGTTTTTT,-,TRBV15,TRBJ2-2,-
CASSQGSGGAYNEQFF,TGCGCCAGCAGCCAAGGAAGCGGGGGTGCCTACAATGAGCAGTTCTTC,TRBD2,TRBV4-3,TRBJ2-1,medium-sized
CASSVSFGSSYEQYF,TGTGCCAGCAGCGTTTCCTTTGGGAGCTCCTACGAGCAGTACTTC,-,TRBV9,TRBJ2-7,-
CASSLGQFYNEQFF,TGTGCCAGCAGTTTGGGACAGTTTTACAATGAGCAGTTCTTC,TRBD1,TRBV27,TRBJ2-1,-
CSVEERGTGQETQYF,TGCAGCGTTGAAGAGCGGGGGACAGGGCAAGAGACCCAGTACTTC,TRBD1,TRBV29-1,TRBJ2-5,-
CASSAVIGQGVYEQYF,TGTGCCAGCAGTGCGGTAATCGGACAGGGGGTGTACGAGCAGTACTTC,TRBD1,TRBV2,TRBJ2-7,-
CAISGTSGVETQYF,TGTGCCATCAGTGGGACTAGCGGGGTAGAGACCCAGTACTTC,TRBD2,TRBV10-3,TRBJ2-5,-